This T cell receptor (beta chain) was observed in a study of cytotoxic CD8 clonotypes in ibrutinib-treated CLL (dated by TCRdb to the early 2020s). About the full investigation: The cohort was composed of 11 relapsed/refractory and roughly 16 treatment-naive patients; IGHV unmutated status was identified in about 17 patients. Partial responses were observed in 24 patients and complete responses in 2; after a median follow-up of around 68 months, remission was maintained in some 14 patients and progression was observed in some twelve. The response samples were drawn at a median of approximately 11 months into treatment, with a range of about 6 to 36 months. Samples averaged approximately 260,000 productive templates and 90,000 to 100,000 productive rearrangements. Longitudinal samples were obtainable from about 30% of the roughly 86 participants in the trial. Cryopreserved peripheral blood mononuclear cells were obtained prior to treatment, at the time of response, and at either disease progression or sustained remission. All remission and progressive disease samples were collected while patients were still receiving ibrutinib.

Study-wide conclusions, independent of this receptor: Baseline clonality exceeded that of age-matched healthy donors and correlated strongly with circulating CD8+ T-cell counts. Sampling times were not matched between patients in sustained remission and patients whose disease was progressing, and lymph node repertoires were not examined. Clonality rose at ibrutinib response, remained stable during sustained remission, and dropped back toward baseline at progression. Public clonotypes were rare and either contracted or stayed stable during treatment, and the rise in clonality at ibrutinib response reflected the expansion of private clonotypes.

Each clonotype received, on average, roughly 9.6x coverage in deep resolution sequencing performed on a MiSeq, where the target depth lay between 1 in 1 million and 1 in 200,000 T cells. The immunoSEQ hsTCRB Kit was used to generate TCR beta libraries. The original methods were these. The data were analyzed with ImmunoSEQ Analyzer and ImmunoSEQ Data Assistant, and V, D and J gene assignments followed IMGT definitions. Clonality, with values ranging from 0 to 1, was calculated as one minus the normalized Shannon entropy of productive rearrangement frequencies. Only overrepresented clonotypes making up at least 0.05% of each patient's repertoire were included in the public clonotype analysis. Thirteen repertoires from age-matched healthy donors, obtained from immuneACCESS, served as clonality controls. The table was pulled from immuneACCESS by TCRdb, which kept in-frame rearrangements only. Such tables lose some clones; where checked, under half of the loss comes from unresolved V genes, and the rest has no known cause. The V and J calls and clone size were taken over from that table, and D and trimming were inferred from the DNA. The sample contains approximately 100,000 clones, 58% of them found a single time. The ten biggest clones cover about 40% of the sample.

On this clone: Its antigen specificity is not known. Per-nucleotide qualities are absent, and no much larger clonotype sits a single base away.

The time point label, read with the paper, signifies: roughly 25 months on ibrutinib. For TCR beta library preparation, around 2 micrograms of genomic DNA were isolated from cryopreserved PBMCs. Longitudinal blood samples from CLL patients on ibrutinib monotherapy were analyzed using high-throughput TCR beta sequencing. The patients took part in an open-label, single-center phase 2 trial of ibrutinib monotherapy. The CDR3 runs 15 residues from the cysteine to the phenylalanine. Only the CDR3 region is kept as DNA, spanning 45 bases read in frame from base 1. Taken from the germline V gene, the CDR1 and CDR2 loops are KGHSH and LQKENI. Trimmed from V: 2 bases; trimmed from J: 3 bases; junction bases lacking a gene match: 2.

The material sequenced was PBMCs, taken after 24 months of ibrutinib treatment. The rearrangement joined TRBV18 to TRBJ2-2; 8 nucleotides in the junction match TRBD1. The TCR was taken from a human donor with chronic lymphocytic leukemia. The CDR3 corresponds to CASSPTTGDTGELFF. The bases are TGTGCCAGCTCACCAACGACAGGGGACACCGGGGAGCTGTTTTTT.